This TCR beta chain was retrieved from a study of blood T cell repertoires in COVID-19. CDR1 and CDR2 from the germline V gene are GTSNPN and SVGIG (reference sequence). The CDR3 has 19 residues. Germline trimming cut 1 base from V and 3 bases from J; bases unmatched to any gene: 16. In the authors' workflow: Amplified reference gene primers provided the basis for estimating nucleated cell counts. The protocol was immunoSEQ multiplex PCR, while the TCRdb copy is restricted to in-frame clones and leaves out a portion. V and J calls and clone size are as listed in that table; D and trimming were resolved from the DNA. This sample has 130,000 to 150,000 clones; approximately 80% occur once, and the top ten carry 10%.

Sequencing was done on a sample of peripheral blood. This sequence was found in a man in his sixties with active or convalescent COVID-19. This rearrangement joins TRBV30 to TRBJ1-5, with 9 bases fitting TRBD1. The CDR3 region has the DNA TGTGCCTGGAGTGCTTACAGGGGGCGCGGTAGTTTTTCCAATCAGCCCCAGCATTTT. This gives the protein CAWSAYRGRGSFSNQPQHF.